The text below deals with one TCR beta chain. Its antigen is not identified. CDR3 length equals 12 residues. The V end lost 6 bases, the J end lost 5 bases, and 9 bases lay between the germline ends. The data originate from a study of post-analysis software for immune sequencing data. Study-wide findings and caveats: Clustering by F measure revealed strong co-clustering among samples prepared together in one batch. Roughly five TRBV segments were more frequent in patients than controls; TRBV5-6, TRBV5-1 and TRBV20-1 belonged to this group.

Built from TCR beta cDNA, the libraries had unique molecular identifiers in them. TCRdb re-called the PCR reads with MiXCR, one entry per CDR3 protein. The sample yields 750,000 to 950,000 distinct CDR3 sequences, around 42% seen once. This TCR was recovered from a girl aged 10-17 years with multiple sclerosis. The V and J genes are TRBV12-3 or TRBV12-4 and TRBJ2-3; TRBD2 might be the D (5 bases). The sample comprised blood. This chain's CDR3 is CASSLLVDTQYF. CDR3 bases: TGTGCCAGCAGCTTACTAGTAGATACGCAGTATTTT.